Listed below are T cell receptor beta chains from one sample, sequenced in a study of T cell responses to AZD1222 COVID-19 vaccine. Sequenced by immunoSEQ multiplex PCR; TCRdb stores in-frame clones only, minus some. The sample yields 90,000 to 130,000 clones, roughly 87% seen once. The sample was peripheral blood, taken on day 0 of AZD1222 vaccination. Receptors originate from an adult in good health. Both conserved end residues are part of each CDR3. Fields, in order: D gene, J gene, V gene, clone size, CDR3 protein, CDR3 DNA. The D gene is left open where the match is weak. Part of the rows lack a size; the others show once, few, many or a class for expanded clones.

.	TRBJ2-1	TRBV3-1/TRBV3-2	once	CASSQADEQFF	TGTGCCAGCAGCCAAGCTGATGAGCAGTTCTTC
TRBD1	TRBJ2-2	TRBV19	.	CASSIYRGHTGELFF	TGTGCCAGTAGTATCTACAGGGGGCACACCGGGGAGCTGTTTTTT
TRBD1	TRBJ1-1	TRBV28	.	CASSRATGVATEAFF	TGTGCCAGCAGTCGGGCGACAGGGGTTGCTACTGAAGCTTTCTTT
.	TRBJ1-2	TRBV28	.	CASSLSLGEGGGYTF	TGTGCCAGCAGTTTATCCCTGGGGGAAGGGGGTGGCTACACCTTC
TRBD1	TRBJ1-2	TRBV13	.	CASSGRDRGGYGYTF	TGTGCCAGCAGCGGGCGGGACAGGGGTGGCTATGGCTACACCTTC
.	TRBJ2-3	TRBV28	.	CASKVGRTPSTDTQYF	TGTGCCAGCAAAGTTGGCCGGACCCCTAGCACAGATACGCAGTATTTT
.	TRBJ1-3	TRBV19	.	CASSPAGGAASGNTIYF	TGTGCCAGCTCCCCGGCCGGGGGGGCCGCCTCTGGAAACACCATATATTTT
TRBD1	TRBJ1-5	TRBV28	.	CASNPAGGHQPQHF	TGTGCCAGCAATCCGGCAGGGGGACATCAGCCCCAGCATTTT
.	TRBJ1-3	TRBV6-5	.	CASSYSASAFGNTIYF	TGTGCCAGCAGTTACTCGGCCAGCGCGTTTGGAAACACCATATATTTT
.	TRBJ2-1	TRBV4-3	.	CASSQGRSEQFF	TGCGCCAGCAGCCAAGGAAGATCCGAGCAGTTCTTC
.	TRBJ2-1	TRBV3-1/TRBV3-2	.	CASSPRPLGTEGDNEQFF	TGTGCCAGCAGCCCTCGGCCCCTCGGGACGGAGGGGGACAATGAGCAGTTCTTC
.	TRBJ2-7	TRBV6-2/TRBV6-3	.	CASSRTPTGQGGHEQYF	TGTGCCAGCAGTCGGACCCCCACGGGGCAGGGAGGCCACGAGCAGTACTTC
.	TRBJ1-6	TRBV7-2	.	CASSSLGGSGSPLHF	TGTGCCAGCAGCTCCCTCGGGGGGTCAGGATCACCCCTCCACTTT
.	TRBJ2-1	TRBV7-8	few	CASSLELSDEQFF	TGTGCCAGCAGCTTAGAACTCTCCGATGAGCAGTTCTTC
.	TRBJ2-5	TRBV5-1	.	CASSLLQETQYF	TGCGCCAGCAGCTTATTACAAGAGACCCAGTACTTC
.	TRBJ2-7	TRBV21-1	.	CASSKGYIRSSYEQYF	TGTGCCAGCAGCAAAGGGTATATTAGGAGCTCCTACGAGCAGTACTTC
.	TRBJ2-7	TRBV7-9	few	CASSTRDYEQYF	TGTGCCAGCAGCACTCGGGACTACGAGCAGTACTTC
TRBD1	TRBJ2-2	TRBV28	.	CASSFGTGYTGELFF	TGTGCCAGCAGTTTCGGGACAGGTTACACCGGGGAGCTGTTTTTT
.	TRBJ2-3	TRBV18	.	CASSRGYSSTDTQYF	TGTGCCAGCTCCCGAGGTTATTCTAGCACAGATACGCAGTATTTT
TRBD2	TRBJ2-5	TRBV27	.	CASRPQHGTNQETQYF	TGTGCCAGCAGACCTCAACACGGGACTAACCAAGAGACCCAGTACTTC
.	TRBJ2-1	TRBV7-2	.	CASSNPTGFNEQFF	TGTGCCAGCAGCAACCCTACAGGGTTCAATGAGCAGTTCTTC
TRBD2	TRBJ2-7	TRBV18	.	CASSPTASGRYEQYF	TGTGCCAGCTCACCGACGGCTAGCGGGAGGTACGAGCAGTACTTC
.	TRBJ2-7	TRBV15	once	CATSRGYEQYF	TGTGCCACCAGCAGAGGCTACGAGCAGTACTTC
.	TRBJ2-7	TRBV27	.	CASSLGTSYEQYF	TGTGCCAGCAGTTTAGGGACTTCCTACGAGCAGTACTTC
TRBD2	TRBJ2-3	TRBV7-9	.	CASSLGAGRGTDTQYF	TGTGCCAGCAGCTTAGGAGCGGGGAGGGGCACAGATACGCAGTATTTT
TRBD1	TRBJ1-4	TRBV6-6	.	CASTPGQGGEKLFF	TGTGCCAGCACCCCGGGACAGGGGGGTGAAAAACTGTTTTTT
.	TRBJ2-7	TRBV7-9	.	CASSLLAALTYEQYF	TGTGCCAGCAGCTTATTAGCGGCCCTCACCTACGAGCAGTACTTC
.	TRBJ1-3	TRBV7-2	.	CASSLGTGSGNTIYF	TGTGCCAGCAGCTTGGGGACGGGCTCTGGAAACACCATATATTTT
TRBD1	TRBJ2-7	TRBV5-1	.	CASSLAQGNNEQYF	TGCGCCAGCAGCTTGGCACAGGGGAATAACGAGCAGTACTTC
TRBD2	TRBJ2-1	TRBV28	.	CASELAGDSGNNEQFF	TGTGCCAGCGAACTAGCGGGAGACTCGGGGAACAATGAGCAGTTCTTC
.	TRBJ2-7	TRBV6-5	.	CASARKYEQYF	TGTGCCAGCGCGCGGAAATACGAGCAGTACTTC
TRBD1	TRBJ2-1	TRBV7-6	.	CASSLGQGLNEQFF	TGTGCCAGCAGCCTGGGACAGGGATTGAATGAGCAGTTCTTC
.	TRBJ1-6	TRBV10-1	.	CASSADPSSPLHF	TGCGCCAGCAGCGCTGACCCCAGTTCACCCCTCCACTTT
TRBD1	TRBJ2-1	TRBV29-1	.	CSYSIGTGRNEQFF	TGCAGCTATAGTATAGGGACAGGCAGGAATGAGCAGTTCTTC
TRBD2	TRBJ2-2	TRBV24-1	.	CATSDIGTAGLASTGELFF	TGTGCCACCAGTGATATCGGGACGGCGGGACTAGCGAGCACCGGGGAGCTGTTTTTT
.	TRBJ1-5	TRBV15	.	CATSRDPGSNQPQHF	TGTGCCACCAGCAGAGATCCCGGATCTAATCAGCCCCAGCATTTT
.	TRBJ2-7	TRBV2	.	CATTGSPGLKGGEQYF	TGTGCCACTACAGGCTCTCCTGGTTTGAAAGGAGGCGAGCAGTACTTC
TRBD1	TRBJ1-2	TRBV28	few	CASSPGQGIEYDYGYTF	TGTGCCAGCTCCCCGGGACAGGGGATAGAATACGACTATGGCTACACCTTC
.	TRBJ2-3	TRBV5-8	.	CASSLLQRGAAF	TGTGCCAGCAGCTTGCTTCAACGGGGGGCCGCTTTT
TRBD2	TRBJ2-1	TRBV9	.	CASSVGLAGRGQFF	TGTGCCAGCAGCGTAGGACTAGCGGGGAGAGGGCAGTTCTTC
TRBD1	TRBJ1-1	TRBV11-3	.	CASSLRQGDGNTEAFF	TGTGCCAGCAGCTTAAGACAGGGGGATGGAAACACTGAAGCTTTCTTT
TRBD1	TRBJ2-1	TRBV6-5	.	CASGSLGQGAYEQFF	TGTGCCAGCGGAAGTTTAGGACAGGGGGCATATGAGCAGTTCTTC
.	TRBJ1-2	TRBV27	.	CASSWSGGSTYGYTF	TGTGCCAGCAGTTGGTCGGGGGGGTCGACCTATGGCTACACCTTC
TRBD1	TRBJ1-6	TRBV5-6	.	CASSLDRGNSPLHF	TGTGCCAGCAGCTTGGACAGGGGTAATTCACCCCTCCACTTT
.	TRBJ2-3	TRBV5-1	.	CASSLAGADTQYF	TGCGCCAGCAGCTTGGCAGGGGCGGATACGCAGTATTTT
.	TRBJ1-1	TRBV29-1	once	CSATTGGGTEAFF	TGCAGCGCGACAACTGGAGGGGGGACTGAAGCTTTCTTT
.	TRBJ2-1	TRBV29-1	.	CSVELGEGVRNEQFF	TGCAGCGTTGAATTAGGGGAGGGGGTACGGAATGAGCAGTTCTTC
TRBD1	TRBJ2-3	TRBV5-6	.	CASSLRTGSTDTQYF	TGTGCCAGCAGCTTGCGGACAGGGAGCACAGATACGCAGTATTTT
.	TRBJ1-6	TRBV5-8	.	CASSLGDDLYNSPLHF	TGTGCCAGCAGCCTGGGAGACGACCTCTATAATTCACCCCTCCACTTT